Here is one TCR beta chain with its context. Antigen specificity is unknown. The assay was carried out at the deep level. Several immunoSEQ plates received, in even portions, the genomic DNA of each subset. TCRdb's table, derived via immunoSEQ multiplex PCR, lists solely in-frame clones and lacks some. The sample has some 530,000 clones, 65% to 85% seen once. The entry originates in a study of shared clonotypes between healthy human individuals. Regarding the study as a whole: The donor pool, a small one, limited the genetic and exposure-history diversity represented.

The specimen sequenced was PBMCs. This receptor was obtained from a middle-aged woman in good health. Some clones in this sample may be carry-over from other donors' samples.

The CDR3 DNA sequence: TGTGCCAGCAGCTTACGACAGGGGGCCGACGAGCAGTACTTC. It is translated as CASSLRQGADEQYF. The chain has TRBV11-2 and TRBJ2-7, with 10 bases matching TRBD1. The junction had 3 bases not matched to a gene; V was cut back by 2 bases and J by 5 bases. The CDR3 runs to 14 residues. Germline assignment: CDR1 SGHAT and CDR2 FQNNGV.